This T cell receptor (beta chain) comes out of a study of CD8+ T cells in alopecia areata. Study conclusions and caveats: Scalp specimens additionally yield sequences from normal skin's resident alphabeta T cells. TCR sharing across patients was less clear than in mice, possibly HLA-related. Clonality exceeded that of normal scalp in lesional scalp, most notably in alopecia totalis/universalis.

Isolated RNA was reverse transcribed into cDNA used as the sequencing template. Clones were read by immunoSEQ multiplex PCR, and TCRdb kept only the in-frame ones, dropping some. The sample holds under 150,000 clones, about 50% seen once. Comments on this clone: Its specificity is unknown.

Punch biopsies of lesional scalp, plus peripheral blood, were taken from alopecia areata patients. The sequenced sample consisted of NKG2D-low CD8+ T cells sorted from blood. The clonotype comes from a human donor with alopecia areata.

CDR3 sequence (DNA): TGTGCCACCACCGGGGCCGGTGGCGATACGCAGTATTTT. As protein: CATTGAGGDTQYF. This sequence joins TRBV6-5 and TRBJ2-3, with D tentatively TRBD1 or TRBD2 (5 bases each). Germline-derived CDR1 and CDR2 are MNHEY and SVGAGI. Trimming left V 10 bases short and J 6 bases short, with 17 bases between. The CDR3 spans 13 residues.